The T cell receptor (beta chain) described here comes from a study of T cell responses to AZD1222 COVID-19 vaccine. Per germline, CDR1 MDHEN and CDR2 SYDVKM. The CDR3 consists of 13 residues. Trimming cost V 11 bases and J 6 bases, with 19 bases left between them. TCRdb's table, derived via immunoSEQ multiplex PCR, lists solely in-frame clones and lacks some. This sample has approximately 190,000 clones, with around 92% found just once. This chain connects TRBV28 to TRBJ1-2, with D perhaps matching TRBD1 (5 bases). The sequence was obtained from an adult in good health. Source: peripheral blood, taken on day 0 of AZD1222 vaccination. The CDR3 bases are TGTGCCTCCCGACGGCAGGGCGGCGATGGCTACACCTTC. Protein product: CASRRQGGDGYTF.